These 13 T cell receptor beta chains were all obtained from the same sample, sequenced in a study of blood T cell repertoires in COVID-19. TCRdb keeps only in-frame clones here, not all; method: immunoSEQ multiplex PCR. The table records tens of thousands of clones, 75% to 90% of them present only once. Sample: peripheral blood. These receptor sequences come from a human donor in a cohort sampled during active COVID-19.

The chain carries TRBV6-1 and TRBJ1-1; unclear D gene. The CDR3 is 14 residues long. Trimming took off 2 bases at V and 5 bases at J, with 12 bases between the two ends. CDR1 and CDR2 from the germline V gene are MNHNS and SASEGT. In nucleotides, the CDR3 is TGTGCCAGCAGTGAAATGGGGAGAGGGACTGAAGCTTTCTTT. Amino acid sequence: CASSEMGRGTEAFF.

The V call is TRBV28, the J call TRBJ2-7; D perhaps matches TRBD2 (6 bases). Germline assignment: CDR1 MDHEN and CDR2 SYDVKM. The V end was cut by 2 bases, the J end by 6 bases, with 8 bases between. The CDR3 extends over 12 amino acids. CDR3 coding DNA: TGTGCCAGCAGTTTAACTAGCAGCGAGCAGTACTTC. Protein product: CASSLTSSEQYF.

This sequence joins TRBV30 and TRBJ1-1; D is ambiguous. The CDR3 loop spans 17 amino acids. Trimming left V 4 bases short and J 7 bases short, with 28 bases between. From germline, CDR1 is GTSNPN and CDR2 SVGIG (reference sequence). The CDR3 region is CAWTSTSPQRPDVEAFF. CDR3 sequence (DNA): TGTGCCTGGACTAGCACCTCCCCGCAACGCCCAGACGTTGAAGCTTTCTTT.

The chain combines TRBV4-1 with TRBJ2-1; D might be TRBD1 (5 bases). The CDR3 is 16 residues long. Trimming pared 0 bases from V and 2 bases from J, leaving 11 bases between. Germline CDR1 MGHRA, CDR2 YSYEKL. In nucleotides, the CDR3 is TGCGCCAGCAGCCAAGATCGGACACCACCCTACAATGAGCAGTTCTTC. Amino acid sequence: CASSQDRTPPYNEQFF.

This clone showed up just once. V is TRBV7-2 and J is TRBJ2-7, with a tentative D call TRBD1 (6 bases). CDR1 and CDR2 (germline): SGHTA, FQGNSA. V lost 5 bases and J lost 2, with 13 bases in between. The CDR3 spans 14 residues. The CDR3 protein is CASSPGQLPYEQYF. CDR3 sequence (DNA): TGTGCCAGCAGCCCAGGACAGCTGCCCTACGAGCAGTACTTC.

The CDR3 loop reads CALSTSGKPVQYF. The CDR3 bases are TGTGCCCTCTCGACTAGCGGGAAACCAGTGCAGTACTTC. The chain links TRBV10-3 to TRBJ2-7, with 11 positions matching TRBD2. The V segment lost 11 bases and the J segment 9 bases; nucleotides outside the gene matches: 12. The CDR3 contains 13 residues. Germline V lookup: CDR1 ENHRY, CDR2 SYGVKD.

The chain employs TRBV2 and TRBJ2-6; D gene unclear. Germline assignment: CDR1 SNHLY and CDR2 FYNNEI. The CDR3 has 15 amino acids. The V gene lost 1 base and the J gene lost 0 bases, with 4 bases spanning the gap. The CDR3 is CASSEDSSGANVLTF. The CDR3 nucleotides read TGTGCCAGCAGTGAAGACAGCTCTGGGGCCAACGTCCTGACTTTC.

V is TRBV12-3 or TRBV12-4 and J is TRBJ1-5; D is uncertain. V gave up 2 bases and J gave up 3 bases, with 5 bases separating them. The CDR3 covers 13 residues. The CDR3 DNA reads TGTGCCAGCAGTTTATCAAACAATCAGCCCCAGCATTTT. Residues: CASSLSNNQPQHF.

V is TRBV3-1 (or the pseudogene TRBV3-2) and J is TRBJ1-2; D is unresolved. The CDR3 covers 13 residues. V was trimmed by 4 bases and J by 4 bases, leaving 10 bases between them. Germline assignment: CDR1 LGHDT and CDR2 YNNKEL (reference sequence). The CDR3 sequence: CASSPVGSYGYTF. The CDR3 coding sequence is TGTGCCAGCAGCCCCGTGGGCAGCTATGGCTACACCTTC.

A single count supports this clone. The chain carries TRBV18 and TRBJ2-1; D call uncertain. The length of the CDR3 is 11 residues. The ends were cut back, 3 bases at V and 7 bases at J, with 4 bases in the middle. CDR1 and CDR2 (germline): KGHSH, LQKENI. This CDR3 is CASSPSNEQFF. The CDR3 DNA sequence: TGTGCCAGCTCACCGAGTAATGAGCAGTTCTTC.

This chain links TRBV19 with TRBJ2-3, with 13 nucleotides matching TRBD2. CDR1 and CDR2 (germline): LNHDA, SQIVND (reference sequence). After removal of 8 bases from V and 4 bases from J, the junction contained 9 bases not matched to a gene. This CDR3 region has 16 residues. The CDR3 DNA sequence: TGTGCCAGTGGGAGACTAGCGGGGGGCCGGGCAGATACGCAGTATTTT. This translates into CASGRLAGGRADTQYF.

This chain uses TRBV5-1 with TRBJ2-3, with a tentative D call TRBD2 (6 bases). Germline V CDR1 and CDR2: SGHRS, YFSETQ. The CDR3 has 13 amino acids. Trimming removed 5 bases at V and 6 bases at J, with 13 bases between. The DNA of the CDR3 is TGCGCCAGCAGTCCCGGGGAGGCGGATACGCAGTATTTT. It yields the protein CASSPGEADTQYF.

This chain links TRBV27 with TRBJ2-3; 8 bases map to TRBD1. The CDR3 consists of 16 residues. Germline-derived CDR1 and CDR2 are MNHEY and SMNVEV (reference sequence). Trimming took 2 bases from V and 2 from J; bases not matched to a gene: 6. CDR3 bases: TGTGCCAGCAGTTTAGAAACAGGGGGGCCCACAGATACGCAGTATTTT. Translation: CASSLETGGPTDTQYF.